Each of the 27 T cell receptor beta chains below was sequenced from the same sample in a study of blood T cells in healthy people across ages. Together with a sample-barcoded 5' primer, a J-beta primer mix was included in a second PCR lasting about 7 to 11 cycles. TCRdb reprocessed the 5' RACE reads via MiXCR and lists one record per CDR3 protein. The data contain more than 800,000 distinct CDR3 sequences, 29% of them singletons. The sample taken for sequencing was blood. These receptors all come from an elderly woman in good health.

This chain links TRBV4-3 with TRBJ2-1; 12 bases fit TRBD2. Germline CDR1 and CDR2: LGHNA and YSLEER. Germline trimming cut 0 bases from V and 9 bases from J; bases unmatched to any gene: 3. This CDR3 is built from 15 residues. The CDR3: CASSQDGTSGFEQFF. CDR3 coding DNA: TGCGCCAGCAGCCAAGACGGGACTAGCGGGTTTGAGCAGTTCTTC.

This clonotype appeared many times. This chain links TRBV7-2 with TRBJ2-5, with D possibly matching TRBD2 (6 bases). Germline assignment: CDR1 SGHTA and CDR2 FQGNSA. This CDR3 has 15 residues. V lost 4 bases and J 5 bases, leaving 17 bases between the germline ends. For the CDR3, the DNA is TGTGCCAGCAGCTCGGGGGAGCTTTCTGCCGAGACCCAGTACTTC. Translated: CASSSGELSAETQYF.

This clonotype was counted between two and nine times. In nucleotides, the CDR3 is TGTGCCAGCAGCCCTACAGGGACTGGCTACACCTTC. It translates to CASSPTGTGYTF. V usage is TRBV7-2 and J usage is TRBJ1-2; TRBD1 might be the D (6 bases). CDR1 and CDR2 (germline): SGHTA, FQGNSA. This CDR3 comprises 12 residues. Trimming took 5 bases from V and 7 from J, leaving 11 bases between them. The full variable domain, rest sourced from reference TRBV7-2 and TRBJ1-2, is GAGVSQSPSNKVTEKGKDVELRCDPISGHTALYWYRQSLGQGLEFLIYFQGNSAPDKSGLPSDRFSAERTGGSVSTLTIQRTQQEDSAVYLCASSPTGTGYTFGSGTRLTVV.

J is TRBJ1-6 and V is TRBV11-2; unclear D gene. Germline CDR1 is SGHAT and CDR2 is FQNNGV. The CDR3 extends over 15 amino acids. Trimming left V 3 bases short and J 0 bases short, with 6 bases between. CDR3 sequence: CASSFQNSYNSPLHF. CDR3 DNA sequence: TGTGCCAGCAGCTTCCAGAACTCCTATAATTCACCCCTCCACTTT.

A few counts support this clonotype. The rearrangement uses TRBV12-3 or TRBV12-4 and TRBJ1-5; maybe TRBD1 (5 bases). The CDR3 has 16 residues. V gave up 5 bases and J gave up 1 base, with 15 bases separating them. The CDR3 loop is CASSTRVPGSNQPQHF. The CDR3 DNA sequence: TGTGCCAGCAGTACCCGGGTTCCAGGGAGCAATCAGCCCCAGCATTTT.

The V gene is TRBV5-1, the J gene TRBJ1-5; TRBD1 agrees at 7 bases. The CDR3 contains 14 residues. J gave up 6 bases and V 4 bases, and 7 bases lay outside the gene matches. Germline V gives CDR1 SGHRS, CDR2 YFSETQ. CDR3 amino acids: CASSPGTEGQPQHF. DNA of the CDR3: TGCGCCAGCAGCCCCGGGACAGAAGGTCAGCCCCAGCATTTT.

This clonotype has a single count. This may stem from a read error, because a much larger clone lies one nucleotide away. V is TRBV14 and J is TRBJ2-3; 8 bases match TRBD1. The CDR3 loop spans 16 amino acids. CDR1 is SGHDN and CDR2 is FVKESK in the germline V gene. The V gene end was trimmed by 1 base and the J gene end by 3 bases; junction bases not matched to a gene: 6. The CDR3 DNA follows: TGTGCCAGCAGCCAAGCTACAGGGGGGCTTACAGATACGCAGTATTTT. It yields the protein CASSQATGGLTDTQYF.

This clonotype showed up many times. The chain employs TRBV20-1 and TRBJ2-7; TRBD2 aligns across 7 bases. Germline assignment: CDR1 DFQATT and CDR2 SNEGSKA (reference sequence). Trimming removed 5 bases from V and 5 bases from J; junction bases left unmatched: 3. The CDR3 runs to 11 residues. The CDR3 loop is CSAARGDEQYF. The DNA for the CDR3 is TGCAGTGCTGCCCGGGGGGACGAGCAGTACTTC.

In regard to this clonotype: A read error may explain this, as a much larger clone is one base away. The chain joins TRBV20-1 to TRBJ2-7; 9 bases line up with TRBD1. Germline V gives CDR1 DFQATT, CDR2 SNEGSKA (reference sequence). V gave up 5 bases and J gave up 6 bases; unmatched junction bases: 11. This CDR3 is 14 amino acids long. Written as DNA, the CDR3 is TGCAGTGCTCCAAACCGGGACAGGGTCTGCGAGCAGTACTTC. It yields the protein CSAPNRDRVCEQYF.

This chain connects TRBV11-2 to TRBJ2-2, with D perhaps matching TRBD2 (7 bases). V shed 1 base and J shed 7 bases, with 28 bases lying between them. The CDR3 is 20 amino acids. Germline V gene lookup returns CDR1 SGHAT and CDR2 FQNNGV. The CDR3 DNA follows: TGTGCCAGCAGCTTAGGGACTAGTACAACAGGGTACCTGCGGGACGGGGAGCTGTTTTTT. The encoded protein is CASSLGTSTTGYLRDGELFF. The full variable domain, with the rest looked up from reference TRBV11-2 and TRBJ2-2, is EAGVAQSPRYKIIEKRQSVAFWCNPISGHATLYWYQQILGQGPKLLIQFQNNGVVDDSQLPKDRFSAERLKGVDSTLKIQPAKLEDSAVYLCASSLGTSTTGYLRDGELFFGEGSRLTVL.

Notes on this clonotype: A read error may produce the germline difference seen at one junction end. The gene calls are TRBV20-1 and TRBJ2-7, with D possibly being TRBD2 (7 bases). The CDR3 length is 15 residues. Looked up from germline, CDR1 is DFQATT and CDR2 is SNEGSKA (reference sequence). CDR3 sequence: CSASIPRGASYAQYF. The CDR3, as DNA: TGCAGTGCATCGATCCCACGGGGGGCCTCCTACGCGCAGTACTTC.

A note on this clonotype: One base away lies a much larger clone, so this may be a sequencing read error. The gene calls are TRBV5-1 and TRBJ1-4, with a possible D match to TRBD1 (5 bases). The V gene lost 4 bases and the J gene lost 3 bases, with 10 bases spanning the gap. CDR3 length: 14 residues. Germline assignment: CDR1 SGHRS and CDR2 YFSETQ. In DNA form, the CDR3 reads TGCGCCAGCAGCCCTAGACAGCCTAATGAAAAACTGTTTTTT. Translation: CASSPRQPNEKLFF.

The sample holds many counts of this clonotype. The chain has TRBV4-3 and TRBJ2-5; possibly TRBD2 for D (7 bases). Germline-derived CDR1 and CDR2 are LGHNA and YSLEER. The CDR3 spans 15 residues. Trimming left V 2 bases short and J 5 bases short, with 15 bases between. The CDR3: CASSQTGGAGETQYF. The CDR3 DNA reads TGCGCCAGCAGCCAAACTGGGGGGGCCGGGGAGACCCAGTACTTC.

J is TRBJ1-2 and V is TRBV3-1; unclear D gene. This CDR3 is 14 amino acids long. V was shortened by 6 bases and J by 8 bases, with 19 bases between the two germline ends. The germline gives CDR1 LGHDT, CDR2 YNNKEL (reference sequence). The CDR3 nucleotides are TGTGCCAGCAGTCCCGGGCCCTCAACTAAGGGCTACACCTTC. Residues: CASSPGPSTKGYTF.

V and J are TRBV13 and TRBJ2-1; 9 bases map to TRBD1. V dropped 6 bases and J dropped 7; count of bases not matched to a gene: 10. Germline V CDR1 and CDR2: PRHDT, FYEKMQ (reference sequence). The CDR3 covers 15 residues. This CDR3 is CASSLDRGLINEQFF. CDR3 bases: TGTGCCAGCAGTTTGGACAGGGGTCTTATAAATGAGCAGTTCTTC.

For this clonotype: Lacking the conserved final phenylalanine or tryptophan, this CDR3 likely reflects a read error. J is TRBJ2-3 and V is TRBV12-3 or TRBV12-4; 10 bases match TRBD2. This CDR3 is 18 amino acids long. V lost 1 base, J lost 0 bases, and 7 bases stayed unmatched. The CDR3, as DNA: TGTGCCAGCAGTTTAGTAGGGCAAGCGGGGGGGAGCACAGATACGCAGTATTCT. Translating it yields CASSLVGQAGGSTDTQYS.

In its sample, this clonotype was seen many times. The chain combines TRBV7-9 with TRBJ1-4; D remains unclear. Germline V gene lookup returns CDR1 SEHNR and CDR2 FQNEAQ (reference sequence). With 1 base removed from V and 5 bases from J, the gap between germline ends came to 14 bases. The CDR3 loop spans 16 amino acids. The CDR3 nucleotides are TGTGCCAGCAGCTTAGGGCAGGTCCGGCTCAATGAAAAACTGTTTTTT. This gives the protein CASSLGQVRLNEKLFF.

The rearrangement joins TRBV30 to TRBJ2-7; D unresolved. Gene TRBJ2-5 matches the end of the DNA better, so the J call may be wrong. This CDR3 comprises 13 residues. Germline V gives CDR1 GTSNPN, CDR2 SVGIG (reference sequence). This CDR3 is CAWRVLSIGTQYF. In DNA, the CDR3 is TGTGCCTGGAGGGTACTCTCTATCGGGACCCAGTACTTC.

This clonotype was seen a handful of times. The CDR3 loop reads CASTRGQGGNNQPQHF. The CDR3 DNA reads as TGTGCCAGCACCAGGGGACAGGGTGGGAACAATCAGCCCCAGCATTTT. This chain connects TRBV6-2 or TRBV6-3 to TRBJ1-5; 9 nucleotides agree with TRBD1. CDR3 length: 16 residues. J lost 3 bases, V lost 7 bases, and 10 bases had no gene match. Germline assignment: CDR1 MNHEY and CDR2 SVGEGT.

The V call is TRBV27, the J call TRBJ2-5, with D hard to call. There are 16 residues in the CDR3. CDR1 is MNHEY and CDR2 is SMNVEV in the germline V gene (reference sequence). The V end lost 6 bases, the J end lost 4 bases, and 21 bases lay between the germline ends. CDR3 region: CASRGARRGRGETQYF. In nucleotides, the CDR3 is TGTGCCAGCAGAGGAGCCCGGCGTGGACGAGGAGAGACCCAGTACTTC.

This clonotype was observed at least ten times. The chain has TRBV20-1 and TRBJ2-1, with 11 bases that match TRBD2. V was clipped by 4 bases and J by 4 bases; unmatched bases: 6. Germline loops: CDR1 DFQATT, CDR2 SNEGSKA (reference sequence). This CDR3 spans 15 amino acids. CDR3 sequence reads: CSATPTSGVYNEQFF. The CDR3 bases are TGCAGTGCTACCCCGACTAGCGGGGTTTACAATGAGCAGTTCTTC.

This chain joins TRBV7-9 and TRBJ1-1; 9 nucleotides match TRBD1. Germline CDR1 is SEHNR and CDR2 is FQNEAQ (reference sequence). After removal of 4 bases from V and 12 bases from J, the junction contained 6 bases not matched to a gene. The CDR3 loop spans 12 amino acids. Here the CDR3 reads CASSSGDRVTFF. The CDR3 DNA is TGTGCCAGCAGCTCTGGGGACAGGGTTACTTTCTTT.

This chain connects TRBV5-1 to TRBJ1-1; tentatively, D is TRBD1 (6 bases). The V gene lost 4 bases and the J gene lost 13 bases, with 14 bases spanning the gap. CDR1 and CDR2 from the germline V gene are SGHRS and YFSETQ. The CDR3 covers 11 residues. For the CDR3, the DNA is TGCGCCAGCAGCGGGCACAGGGAGATTTTCTTT. This sequence encodes CASSGHREIFF. Filled out from reference TRBV5-1 and TRBJ1-1, the complete variable domain reads KAGVTQTPRYLIKTRGQQVTLSCSPISGHRSVSWYQQTPGQGLQFLFEYFSETQRNKGNFPGRFSGRQFSNSRSEMNVSTLELGDSALYLCASSGHREIFFGQGTRLTVV.

This chain joins TRBV18 and TRBJ2-3; TRBD2 matches 13 bases. Germline V gene sequence: CDR1 KGHSH, CDR2 LQKENI. With V trimmed by 5 bases and J by 6 bases, 8 bases remained unmatched. The CDR3 loop spans 16 amino acids. DNA for the CDR3: TGTGCCAGCTCAACGAGACTAGCGGGGGGTGACGATACGCAGTATTTT. Translation gives CASSTRLAGGDDTQYF.

This clonotype came up many times. The chain couples TRBV5-1 to TRBJ2-1; 7 positions match TRBD1. Unmatched junction bases numbered 0, after V lost 3 bases and J lost 3 bases. This CDR3 is built from 13 residues. The germline V gene encodes CDR1 SGHRS and CDR2 YFSETQ. The CDR3 loop reads CASSWDSYNEQFF. CDR3 coding DNA: TGCGCCAGCAGCTGGGACAGCTACAATGAGCAGTTCTTC.

Points on this clonotype: A much larger clone sits a single nucleotide away, making a read error possible. The CDR3 DNA sequence: TGCAGTGCTAGAGACCAAACGGTTTCAAACATTCGGTACTTC. Residues: CSARDQTVSNIRYF. The chain couples TRBV20-1 to TRBJ2-4; D is undetermined. CDR3 length: 14 residues. Germline loops: CDR1 DFQATT, CDR2 SNEGSKA (reference sequence).

The table lists this clonotype with a few counts. This rearrangement joins TRBV7-2 to TRBJ2-7; D call uncertain. Germline loops: CDR1 SGHTA, CDR2 FQGNSA. Deletions cut 3 bases from V and 0 bases from J, with 12 bases between. CDR3 length equals 15 residues. The CDR3 sequence: CASSFLVDPSYEQYF. CDR3 nucleotide sequence: TGTGCCAGCAGCTTTCTCGTGGACCCCTCCTACGAGCAGTACTTC.